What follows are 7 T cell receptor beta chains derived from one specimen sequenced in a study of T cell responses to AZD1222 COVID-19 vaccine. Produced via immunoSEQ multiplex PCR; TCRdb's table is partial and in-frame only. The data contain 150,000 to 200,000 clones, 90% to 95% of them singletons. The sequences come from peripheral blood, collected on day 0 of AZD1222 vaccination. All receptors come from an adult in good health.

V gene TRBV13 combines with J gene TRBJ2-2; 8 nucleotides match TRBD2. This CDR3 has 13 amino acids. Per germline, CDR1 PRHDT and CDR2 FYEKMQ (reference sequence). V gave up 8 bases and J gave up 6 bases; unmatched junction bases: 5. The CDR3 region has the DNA TGTGCCAGCGGACTAGCAAGGCCCGGGGAGCTGTTTTTT. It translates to CASGLARPGELFF.

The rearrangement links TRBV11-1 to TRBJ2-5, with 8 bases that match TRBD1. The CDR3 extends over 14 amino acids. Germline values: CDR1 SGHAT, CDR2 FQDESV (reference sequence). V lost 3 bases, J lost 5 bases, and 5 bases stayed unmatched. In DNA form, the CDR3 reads TGTGCCAGCAGCTTGGGCAGGGGGCGGGAGACCCAGTACTTC. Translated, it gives CASSLGRGRETQYF.

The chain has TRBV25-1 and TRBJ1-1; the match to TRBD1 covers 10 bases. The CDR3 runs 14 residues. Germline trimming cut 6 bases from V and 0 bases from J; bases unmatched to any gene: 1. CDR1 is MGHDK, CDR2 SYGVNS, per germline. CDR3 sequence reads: CASRDRGMNTEAFF. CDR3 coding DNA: TGTGCCAGCAGGGACAGGGGGATGAACACTGAAGCTTTCTTT.

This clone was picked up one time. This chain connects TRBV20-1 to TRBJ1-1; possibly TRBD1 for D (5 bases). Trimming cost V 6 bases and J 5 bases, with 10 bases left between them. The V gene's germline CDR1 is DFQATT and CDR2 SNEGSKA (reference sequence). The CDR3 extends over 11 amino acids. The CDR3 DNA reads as TGCAGTGCCGGGACCGGGACTGAAGCTTTCTTT. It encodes CSAGTGTEAFF.

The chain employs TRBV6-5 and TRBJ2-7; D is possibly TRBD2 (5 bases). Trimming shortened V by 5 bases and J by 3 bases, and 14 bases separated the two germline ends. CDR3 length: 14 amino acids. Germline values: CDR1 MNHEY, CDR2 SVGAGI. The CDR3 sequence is CASSPVTGYYEQYF. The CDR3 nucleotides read TGTGCCAGCAGTCCCGTTACGGGGTACTACGAGCAGTACTTC.

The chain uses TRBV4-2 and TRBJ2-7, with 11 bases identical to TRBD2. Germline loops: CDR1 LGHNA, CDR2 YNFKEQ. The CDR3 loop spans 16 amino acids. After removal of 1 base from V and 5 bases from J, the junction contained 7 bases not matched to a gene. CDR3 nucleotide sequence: TGTGCCAGCAGCCAAGGGGGAGTACTAGCGGGAGACGAGCAGTACTTC. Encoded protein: CASSQGGVLAGDEQYF.

The CDR3 coding sequence is TGTGCCAGCAGTGATACCCATCGGGCGGGGTCACCCCTCCACTTT. This sequence encodes CASSDTHRAGSPLHF. The chain has TRBV6-1 and TRBJ1-6, with D unresolved. Trimming took 3 bases from V and 10 from J, leaving 16 bases between them. In germline, CDR1 is MNHNS, CDR2 SASEGT. CDR3 length: 15 amino acids.